This T cell receptor (beta chain) was identified in a study of cytomegalovirus exposure and HLA in healthy donors. PCR employed 60 Vbeta and 13 Jbeta primers. The data were produced by immunoSEQ multiplex PCR, yet TCRdb's version contains in-frame clones alone and is incomplete. Here the sample spans just under 250,000 clones, 82% being singletons. V lost 5 bases to trimming and J lost 3 bases, with 20 bases between them. Germline loops: CDR1 SGHTA, CDR2 FQGNSA. The CDR3 covers 16 residues. The sequencing sample was made of PBMCs. The receptor comes from a woman in her thirties or forties in good health and CMV-seropositive. This chain uses TRBV7-2 with TRBJ2-7; D perhaps matches TRBD2 (7 bases). The DNA of the CDR3 is TGTGCCAGCAGCGCGGGGGCGCCCGTGGGGTTCTACGAGCAGTACTTC. Protein sequence: CASSAGAPVGFYEQYF. Complete variable domain (other parts from reference TRBV7-2 and TRBJ2-7): GAGVSQSPSNKVTEKGKDVELRCDPISGHTALYWYRQSLGQGLEFLIYFQGNSAPDKSGLPSDRFSAERTGGSVSTLTIQRTQQEDSAVYLCASSAGAPVGFYEQYFGPGTRLTVT.